This T cell receptor beta chain was obtained from a study of cytomegalovirus exposure and HLA in healthy donors. Overall study results and limits: The study put some 160 TCR beta chains on its list as cytomegalovirus-associated. A classifier reportedly called cytomegalovirus status with high sensitivity and specificity.

Assay used: immunoSEQ multiplex PCR; TCRdb lists only in-frame clones, some missing. This sample has fewer than 150,000 clones, with about 84% found just once. There are 17 residues in the CDR3. Trimming at V came to 6 bases and at J to 0 bases, leaving 7 bases not matched to a gene. CDR1 LNHNV and CDR2 YYDKDF come from the germline V gene (reference sequence). An approximately 120-subject validation cohort, separate from the approximately 700-subject first cohort, supplied the donors. With respect to this clone: The antigen remains unidentified.

The gene calls are TRBV15 and TRBJ1-6, with 8 bases that match TRBD1. The sequenced material came from PBMCs. This sequence originates from a man aged 18 to 29 in good health and CMV-seronegative. CDR3 in amino acids: CATSTDRANSYNSPLHF. The CDR3 nucleotides read TGTGCCACCAGTACGGACAGGGCGAACTCCTATAATTCACCCCTCCACTTT.